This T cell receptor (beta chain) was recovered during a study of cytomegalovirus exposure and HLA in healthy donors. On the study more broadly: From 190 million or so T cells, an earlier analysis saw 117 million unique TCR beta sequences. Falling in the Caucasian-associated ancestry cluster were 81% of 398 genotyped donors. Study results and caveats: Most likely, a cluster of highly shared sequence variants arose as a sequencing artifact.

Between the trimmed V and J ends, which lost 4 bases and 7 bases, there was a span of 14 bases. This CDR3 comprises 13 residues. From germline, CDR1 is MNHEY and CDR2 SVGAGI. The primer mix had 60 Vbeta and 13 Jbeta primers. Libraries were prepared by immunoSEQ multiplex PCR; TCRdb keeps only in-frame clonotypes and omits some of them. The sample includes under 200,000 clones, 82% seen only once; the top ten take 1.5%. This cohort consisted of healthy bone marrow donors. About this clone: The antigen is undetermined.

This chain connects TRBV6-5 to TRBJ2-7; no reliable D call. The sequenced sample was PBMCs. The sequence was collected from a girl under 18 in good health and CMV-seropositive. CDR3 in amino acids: CASSSESIMEQYF. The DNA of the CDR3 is TGTGCCAGCAGTTCCGAGTCGATCATGGAGCAGTACTTC.